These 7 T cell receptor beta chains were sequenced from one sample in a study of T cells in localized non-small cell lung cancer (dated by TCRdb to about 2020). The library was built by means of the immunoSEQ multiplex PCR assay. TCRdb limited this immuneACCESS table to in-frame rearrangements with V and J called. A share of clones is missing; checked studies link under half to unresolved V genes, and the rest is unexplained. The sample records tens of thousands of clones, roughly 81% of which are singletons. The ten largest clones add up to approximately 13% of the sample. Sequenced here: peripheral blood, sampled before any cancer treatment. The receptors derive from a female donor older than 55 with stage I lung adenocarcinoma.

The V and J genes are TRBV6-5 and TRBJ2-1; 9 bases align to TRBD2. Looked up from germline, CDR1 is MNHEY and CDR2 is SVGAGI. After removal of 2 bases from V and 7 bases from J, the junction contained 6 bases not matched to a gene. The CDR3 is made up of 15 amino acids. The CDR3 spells CASSYLAGRANEQFF. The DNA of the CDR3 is TGTGCCAGCAGTTACCTAGCGGGAAGGGCGAATGAGCAGTTCTTC.

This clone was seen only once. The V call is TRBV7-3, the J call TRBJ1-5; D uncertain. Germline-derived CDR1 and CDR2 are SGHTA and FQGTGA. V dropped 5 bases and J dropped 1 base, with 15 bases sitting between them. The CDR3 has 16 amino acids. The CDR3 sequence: CASSTGPKFSNQPQHF. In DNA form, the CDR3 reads TGTGCCAGCAGCACTGGCCCCAAATTCAGCAATCAGCCCCAGCATTTT.

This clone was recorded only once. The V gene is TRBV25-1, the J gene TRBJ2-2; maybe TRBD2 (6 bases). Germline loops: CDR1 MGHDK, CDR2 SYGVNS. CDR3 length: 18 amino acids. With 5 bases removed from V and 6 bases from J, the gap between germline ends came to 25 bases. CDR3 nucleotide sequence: TGTGCCAGCAGTATGAGTAGGGCGGGACCCAAGCGGGCCGGGGAGCTGTTTTTT. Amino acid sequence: CASSMSRAGPKRAGELFF.

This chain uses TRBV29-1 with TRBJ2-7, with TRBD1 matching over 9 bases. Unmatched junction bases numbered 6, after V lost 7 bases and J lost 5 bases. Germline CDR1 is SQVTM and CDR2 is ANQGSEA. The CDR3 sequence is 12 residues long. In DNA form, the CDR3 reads TGCAGCGGGCGGGACAGGGAGGACGAGCAGTACTTC. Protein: CSGRDREDEQYF.

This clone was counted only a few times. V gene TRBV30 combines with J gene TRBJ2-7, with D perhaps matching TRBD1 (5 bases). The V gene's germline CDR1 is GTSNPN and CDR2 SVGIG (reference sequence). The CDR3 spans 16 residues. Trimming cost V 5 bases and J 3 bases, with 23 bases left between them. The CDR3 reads CAWSKSDTTFVYEQYF. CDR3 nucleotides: TGTGCCTGGTCAAAATCGGACACCACCTTTGTCTACGAGCAGTACTTC.

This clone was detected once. The DNA for the CDR3 is TGTGCCAGCAGCTTAGTTGGTCAGCCCCAGCATTTT. Translated, it gives CASSLVGQPQHF. V is TRBV7-8 and J is TRBJ1-5; no reliable D call. From germline, CDR1 is SGHVS and CDR2 FQNEAQ. The CDR3 has 12 amino acids. The V and J ends lost 1 base and 6 bases respectively, with 4 bases between them.

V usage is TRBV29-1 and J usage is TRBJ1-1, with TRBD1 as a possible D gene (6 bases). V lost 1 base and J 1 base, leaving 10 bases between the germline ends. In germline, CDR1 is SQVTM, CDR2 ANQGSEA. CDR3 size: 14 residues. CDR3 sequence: CSVEVGGKNTEAFF. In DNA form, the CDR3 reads TGCAGCGTTGAAGTAGGGGGGAAGAACACTGAAGCTTTCTTT.